The 20 T cell receptor beta chains presented below share a single source sample, sequenced in a study of human versus mouse CDR3 diversity and MHC coevolution. Generated by immunoSEQ multiplex PCR, the TCRdb table keeps only in-frame clones and is missing some. The sample shows 75,000 to 90,000 clones, over 85% of them seen only once. Sequencing was performed on naive CD4+ T cells from blood. Sample subset: CD45RO-negative CD62L-positive naive CD4 T cells. The receptor source for this set is a person aged 30 to 69 in good health.

V and J are TRBV6-4 and TRBJ1-1; D remains ambiguous. V shed 6 bases and J shed 0 bases, with 8 bases lying between them. Germline V gene lookup returns CDR1 MRHNA and CDR2 SNTAGT. The CDR3 consists of 13 residues. The CDR3 sequence: CASSEGVNTEAFF. In DNA form, the CDR3 reads TGTGCCAGCAGCGAAGGAGTGAACACTGAAGCTTTCTTT.

The genes are TRBV7-9 and TRBJ1-5, with 9 nucleotides matching TRBD1. CDR1 and CDR2 (germline): SEHNR, FQNEAQ (reference sequence). Losses at the gene ends were 5 bases for V and 4 bases for J; bases not matched to a gene: 3. This CDR3 region has 14 residues. The CDR3 DNA sequence: TGTGCCAGCAGCCCCGGGACAGGGAATCAGCCCCAGCATTTT. It yields the protein CASSPGTGNQPQHF.

CDR3 in amino acids: CASSIPGSAYEQYF. As DNA, the CDR3 is TGTGCCAGCTCAATTCCGGGGTCCGCCTACGAGCAGTACTTC. The chain combines TRBV28 with TRBJ2-7, with D tentatively TRBD2 (5 bases). The CDR3 has 14 amino acids. CDR1 is MDHEN, CDR2 SYDVKM, per germline. V gave up 8 bases and J gave up 2 bases, with 16 bases separating them.

This sequence joins TRBV20-1 and TRBJ1-5; possibly TRBD1 for D (6 bases). The CDR3 runs to 11 residues. Trimming shortened V by 5 bases and J by 5 bases, and 7 bases separated the two germline ends. CDR1 is DFQATT, CDR2 SNEGSKA, per germline (reference sequence). Here the CDR3 DNA reads TGCAGTGCTTCAGGGGATCAGCCCCAGCATTTT. This translates into CSASGDQPQHF.

The V call is TRBV9, the J call TRBJ1-1; a weak D match, TRBD1 (5 bases). The V end lost 0 bases, the J end lost 4 bases, and 10 bases lay between the germline ends. Per the germline V gene, CDR1 is SGDLS and CDR2 is YYNGEE. The CDR3 is 14 residues long. Here the CDR3 DNA reads TGTGCCAGCAGCGTAGCTACGGGGGGCACTGAAGCTTTCTTT. Its protein product is CASSVATGGTEAFF.

The rearrangement uses TRBV19 and TRBJ1-5; D is undetermined. V was trimmed by 4 bases and J by 0 bases, leaving 10 bases between them. The CDR3 is made up of 15 amino acids. Germline CDR1 LNHDA, CDR2 SQIVND (reference sequence). CDR3 region: CASSNTRPSNQPQHF. As DNA, the CDR3 is TGTGCCAGTAGTAATACTAGGCCTAGCAATCAGCCCCAGCATTTT.

The gene calls are TRBV6-6 and TRBJ2-7, with 7 bases that match TRBD1. V dropped 6 bases and J dropped 0; count of bases not matched to a gene: 8. This CDR3 is built from 15 residues. CDR1 MNHNY and CDR2 SVGAGI come from the germline V gene (reference sequence). CDR3 coding DNA: TGTGCCAGCAGCGACCGGGACAGCCGCTCCTACGAGCAGTACTTC. Translation gives CASSDRDSRSYEQYF.

This clone has a single count. V and J are TRBV6-1 and TRBJ1-3; 10 bases fit TRBD1. The CDR3 covers 14 residues. J was trimmed by 4 bases and V by 4 bases; bases with no gene match: 1. CDR1 is MNHNS, CDR2 SASEGT, per germline. The CDR3 bases are TGTGCCAGCAGTGGACAGGGGGCGGGAAACACCATATATTTT. This encodes CASSGQGAGNTIYF.

V is TRBV6-5 and J is TRBJ2-2; a possible D gene is TRBD1 (5 bases). Looked up from germline, CDR1 is MNHEY and CDR2 is SVGAGI. This CDR3 contains 15 residues. The germline V and J ends were trimmed by 9 bases and 1 base, with 15 bases remaining between them. CDR3 loop: CASRTWGGNTGELFF. The DNA of the CDR3 is TGTGCCAGTCGCACATGGGGCGGGAACACCGGGGAGCTGTTTTTT.

The J gene is TRBJ2-7, the V gene TRBV27, with TRBD1 identical over 8 bases. The junction had 8 bases not matched to a gene; V was cut back by 5 bases and J by 2 bases. From germline, CDR1 is MNHEY and CDR2 SMNVEV (reference sequence). The CDR3 extends over 15 amino acids. CDR3: CASSPGQGRAYEQYF. The DNA for the CDR3 is TGTGCCAGCAGTCCCGGACAGGGAAGAGCCTACGAGCAGTACTTC.

The rearrangement joins TRBV28 to TRBJ1-2; the D is unclear. The CDR3 has 10 amino acids. V was trimmed by 5 bases and J by 5 bases, leaving 3 bases between them. Per the germline V gene, CDR1 is MDHEN and CDR2 is SYDVKM. CDR3 region: CASSRYGYTF. CDR3 nucleotides: TGTGCCAGCAGTCGGTATGGCTACACCTTC.

The rearrangement links TRBV7-7 to TRBJ2-7, with D perhaps TRBD2 (6 bases). The V gene lost 8 bases and the J gene lost 3 bases, with 17 bases spanning the gap. Germline V gene data show CDR1 as SSHAT and CDR2 as FNYEAQ (reference sequence). CDR3 length: 14 amino acids. The CDR3 here is CASGPAGSFYEQYF. The CDR3 DNA is TGTGCCAGCGGGCCGGCGGGGAGCTTCTACGAGCAGTACTTC.

The CDR3 loop is CATSRESTDTQYF. CDR3 in DNA: TGTGCCACCTCGCGGGAGAGCACAGATACGCAGTATTTT. The chain employs TRBV15 and TRBJ2-3; 7 nucleotides match TRBD2. J lost 0 bases, V lost 8 bases, and 2 bases had no gene match. Per the germline V gene, CDR1 is LNHNV and CDR2 is YYDKDF (reference sequence). The CDR3 is 13 residues long. Full variable domain (outside the CDR3, taken from reference TRBV15 and TRBJ2-3): DAMVIQNPRYQVTQFGKPVTLSCSQTLNHNVMYWYQQKSSQAPKLLFHYYDKDFNNEADTPDNFQSRRPNTSFCFLDIRSPGLGDTAMYLCATSRESTDTQYFGPGTRLTVL.

This clone was counted a single time. The J gene is TRBJ2-7, the V gene TRBV6-5; 7 positions match TRBD1. Germline CDR1 MNHEY, CDR2 SVGAGI. The CDR3 contains 13 residues. The V and J ends lost 6 bases and 1 base, in that order; junction bases with no gene match: 3. The CDR3 region has the DNA TGTGCCAGCAGCCCGGGACAGTCCTACGAGCAGTACTTC. This codes for CASSPGQSYEQYF.

The rearrangement joins TRBV7-2 to TRBJ1-4; 11 nucleotides line up with TRBD1. The CDR3 is 16 residues long. After removal of 2 bases from V and 7 bases from J, the junction contained 6 bases not matched to a gene. Germline assignment: CDR1 SGHTA and CDR2 FQGNSA. In DNA form, the CDR3 reads TGTGCCAGCAGCTTAAGGACAGGGGGCGCGAGTGAAAAACTGTTTTTT. It yields the protein CASSLRTGGASEKLFF.

The chain employs TRBV5-1 and TRBJ1-1, with D unclear. The CDR3 consists of 15 residues. Germline V gene lookup returns CDR1 SGHRS and CDR2 YFSETQ. V was pared by 0 bases and J by 3 bases, with 12 bases between. The CDR3 region is CASSLVGSADTEAFF. In nucleotides, the CDR3 is TGCGCCAGCAGCTTGGTTGGCAGCGCGGACACTGAAGCTTTCTTT.

The chain uses TRBV18 and TRBJ2-7; 7 bases line up with TRBD1. The CDR3 sequence is 15 residues long. The ends lost 4 bases at V and 4 bases at J; junction bases unmatched: 10. CDR1 KGHSH and CDR2 LQKENI come from the germline V gene. CDR3 protein: CASSRAGGREYEQYF. The CDR3 DNA reads TGTGCCAGCTCACGGGCAGGGGGTAGGGAGTACGAGCAGTACTTC.

The chain links TRBV30 to TRBJ1-6; D is possibly TRBD1 (6 bases). Trimming took off 0 bases at V and 8 bases at J, with 14 bases between the two ends. Germline V gene data show CDR1 as GTSNPN and CDR2 as SVGIG (reference sequence). The CDR3 contains 15 residues. DNA for the CDR3: TGTGCCTGGAGTGTACGCGGCAGGGGAGATTCACCCCTCCACTTT. Translation gives CAWSVRGRGDSPLHF.

The rearrangement joins TRBV12-5 to TRBJ2-3; 8 bases match TRBD2. CDR1 is LGHNT, CDR2 FRNRAP, per germline. The CDR3 has 17 amino acids. The V segment lost 0 bases and the J segment 2 bases; nucleotides outside the gene matches: 7. CDR3 region: CASGLVGAGVPTDTQYF. The CDR3 DNA reads TGTGCTAGTGGTTTGGTAGGAGCGGGGGTTCCCACAGATACGCAGTATTTT.

The CDR3 DNA reads as TGTGCCAGTAGCCCAGCGGGGATCGGGGCCAACGTCCTGACTTTC. This codes for CASSPAGIGANVLTF. J is TRBJ2-6 and V is TRBV19; 7 bases agree with TRBD2. This CDR3 has 15 amino acids. Germline trimming cut 6 bases from V and 4 bases from J; bases unmatched to any gene: 6. Germline CDR1 LNHDA, CDR2 SQIVND (reference sequence).